This T cell receptor (beta chain) comes out of a study of a mutant IDH1 vaccine in newly diagnosed glioma. On the study more broadly: Following radiotherapy alone, or alongside temozolomide cycles, vaccination was started after an interval of 4-6 weeks. Visit V13 took place at week 47, and visit V12 happened at week 35. Study-wide results and caveats: Pseudoprogression seemed unlinked to shifts in top peripheral T cell clonotypes.

As for time point: week 47, end of study. In the vaccine, a single dose held 300 ug of the mutant IDH1 20-mer peptide, along with topical imiquimod. The study enrolled donors with new WHO grade 3 or 4 IDH1-mutant, ATRX-lost astrocytomas. This table comes from immunoSEQ multiplex PCR, and its TCRdb copy is limited to in-frame clones, with some not included. The table shows 30,000 to 35,000 clones, with 80% to 95% occurring only once. The germline V gene has CDR1 MGHRA and CDR2 YSYEKL. CDR3 length equals 14 residues. V was clipped by 4 bases and J by 6 bases; unmatched bases: 4. This clone has a single count. Its matching antigen is unknown.

The genes are TRBV4-1 and TRBJ1-5, with 9 bases aligning to TRBD1. This receptor was identified in a woman aged 40 to 50 with glioma. This material consisted of PBMCs, taken from a glioma patient whose treatment included an IDH1 peptide vaccine. CDR3 in DNA: TGCGCCAGCAGCCTACAGGGGGCCGGTCAGCCCCAGCATTTT. It yields the protein CASSLQGAGQPQHF.